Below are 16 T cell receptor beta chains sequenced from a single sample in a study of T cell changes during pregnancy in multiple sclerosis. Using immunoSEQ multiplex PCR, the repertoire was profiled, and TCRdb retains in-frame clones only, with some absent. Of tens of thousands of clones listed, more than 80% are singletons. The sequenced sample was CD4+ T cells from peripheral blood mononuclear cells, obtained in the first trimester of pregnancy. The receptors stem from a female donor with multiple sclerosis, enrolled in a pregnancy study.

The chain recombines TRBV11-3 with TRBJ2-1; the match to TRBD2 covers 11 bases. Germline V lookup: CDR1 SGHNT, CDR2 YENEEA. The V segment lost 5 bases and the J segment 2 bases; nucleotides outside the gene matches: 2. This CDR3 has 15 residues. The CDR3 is CASSLLAGAYNEQFF. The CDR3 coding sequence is TGTGCCAGCAGCCTACTAGCGGGAGCCTACAATGAGCAGTTCTTC. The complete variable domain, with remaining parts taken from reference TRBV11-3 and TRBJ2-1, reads EAGVVQSPRYKIIEKKQPVAFWCNPISGHNTLYWYLQNLGQGPELLIRYENEEAVDDSQLPKDRFSAERLKGVDSTLKIQPAELGDSAVYLCASSLLAGAYNEQFFGPGTRLTVL.

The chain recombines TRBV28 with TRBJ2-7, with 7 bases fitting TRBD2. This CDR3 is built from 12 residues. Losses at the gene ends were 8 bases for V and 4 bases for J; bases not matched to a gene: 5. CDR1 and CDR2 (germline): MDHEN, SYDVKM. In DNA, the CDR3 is TGTGCCAGCTGTGCTAGCGGATACGAGCAGTACTTC. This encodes CASCASGYEQYF. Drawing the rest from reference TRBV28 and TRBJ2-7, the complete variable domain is DVKVTQSSRYLVKRTGEKVFLECVQDMDHENMFWYRQDPGLGLRLIYFSYDVKMKEKGDIPEGYSVSREKKERFSLILESASTNQTSMYLCASCASGYEQYFGPGTRLTVT.

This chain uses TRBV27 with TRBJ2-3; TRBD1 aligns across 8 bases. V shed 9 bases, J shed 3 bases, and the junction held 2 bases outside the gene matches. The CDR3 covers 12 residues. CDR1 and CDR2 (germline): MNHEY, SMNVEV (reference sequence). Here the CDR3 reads CASGDRTDTQYF. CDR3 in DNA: TGTGCCAGTGGGGACAGGACAGATACGCAGTATTTT.

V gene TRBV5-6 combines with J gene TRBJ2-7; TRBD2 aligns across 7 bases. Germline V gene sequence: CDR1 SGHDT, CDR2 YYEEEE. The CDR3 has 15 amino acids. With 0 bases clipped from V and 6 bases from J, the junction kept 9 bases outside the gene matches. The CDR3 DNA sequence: TGTGCCAGCAGCTTGGGAGGCGGGAGCCTCCGCGAGCAGTACTTC. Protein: CASSLGGGSLREQYF.

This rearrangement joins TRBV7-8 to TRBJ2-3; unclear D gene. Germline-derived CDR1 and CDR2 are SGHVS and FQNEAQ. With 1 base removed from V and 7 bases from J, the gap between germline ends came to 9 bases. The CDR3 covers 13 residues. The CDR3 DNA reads TGTGCCAGCAGCTTAGGGGCAGAATATACGCAGTATTTT. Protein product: CASSLGAEYTQYF. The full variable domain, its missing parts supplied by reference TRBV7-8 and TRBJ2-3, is GAGVSQSPRYKVAKRGQDVALRCDPISGHVSLFWYQQALGQGPEFLTYFQNEAQLDKSGLPSDRFFAERPEGSVSTLKIQRTQQEDSAVYLCASSLGAEYTQYFGPGTRLTVL.

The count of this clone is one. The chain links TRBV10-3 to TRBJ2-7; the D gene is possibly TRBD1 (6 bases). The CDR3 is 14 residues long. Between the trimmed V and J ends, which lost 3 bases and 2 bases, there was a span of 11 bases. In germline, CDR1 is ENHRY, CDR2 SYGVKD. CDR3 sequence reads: CAISDRGRTYEQYF. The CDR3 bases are TGTGCCATCAGTGACAGGGGTAGAACCTACGAGCAGTACTTC.

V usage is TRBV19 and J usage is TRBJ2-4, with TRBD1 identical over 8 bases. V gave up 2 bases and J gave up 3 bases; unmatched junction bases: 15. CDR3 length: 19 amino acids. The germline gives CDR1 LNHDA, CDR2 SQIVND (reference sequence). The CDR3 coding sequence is TGTGCCAGTAGTATACGAGGGGACAGGCTCCCTCTAGTCAAAAACATTCAGTACTTC. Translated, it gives CASSIRGDRLPLVKNIQYF.

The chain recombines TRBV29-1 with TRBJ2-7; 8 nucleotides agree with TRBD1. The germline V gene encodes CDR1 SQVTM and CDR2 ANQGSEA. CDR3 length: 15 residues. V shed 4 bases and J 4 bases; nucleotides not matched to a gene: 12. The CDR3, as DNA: TGCAGCGTTGTACCCGCCCAGGGGGCCAAGTACGAGCAGTACTTC. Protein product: CSVVPAQGAKYEQYF.

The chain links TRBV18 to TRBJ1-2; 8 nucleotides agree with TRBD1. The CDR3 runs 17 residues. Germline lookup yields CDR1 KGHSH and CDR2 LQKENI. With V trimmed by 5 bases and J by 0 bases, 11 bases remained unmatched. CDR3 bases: TGTGCCAGCTCATTCAAGGAGGCAGGGGGCTCTAACTATGGCTACACCTTC. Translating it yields CASSFKEAGGSNYGYTF.

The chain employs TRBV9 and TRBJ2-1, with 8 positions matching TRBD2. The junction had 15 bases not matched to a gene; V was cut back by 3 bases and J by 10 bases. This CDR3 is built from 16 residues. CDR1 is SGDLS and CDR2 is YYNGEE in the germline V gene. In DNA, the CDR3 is TGTGCCAGCAGCGCCACGCCCGGGACTAGGGGGGAAGAGCAGTTCTTC. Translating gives CASSATPGTRGEEQFF.

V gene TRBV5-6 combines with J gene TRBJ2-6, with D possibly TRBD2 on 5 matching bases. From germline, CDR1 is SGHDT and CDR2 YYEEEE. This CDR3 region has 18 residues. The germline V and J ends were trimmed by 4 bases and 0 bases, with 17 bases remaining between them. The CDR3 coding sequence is TGTGCCAGCAGCCCCATCGCGGGTGCTCCCTCTGGGGCCAACGTCCTGACTTTC. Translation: CASSPIAGAPSGANVLTF.

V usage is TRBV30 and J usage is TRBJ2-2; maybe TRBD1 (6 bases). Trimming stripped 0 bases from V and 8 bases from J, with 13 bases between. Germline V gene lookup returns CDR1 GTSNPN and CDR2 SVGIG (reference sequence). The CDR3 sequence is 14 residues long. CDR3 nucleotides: TGTGCCTGGAGTGTAATTGTGGGGGCGGGGGAGCTGTTTTTT. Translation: CAWSVIVGAGELFF.

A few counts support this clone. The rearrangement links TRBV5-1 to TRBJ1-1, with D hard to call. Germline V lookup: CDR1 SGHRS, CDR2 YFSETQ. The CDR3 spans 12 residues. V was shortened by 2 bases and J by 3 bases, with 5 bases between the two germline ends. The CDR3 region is CASSFGDTEAFF. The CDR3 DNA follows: TGCGCCAGCAGCTTCGGGGACACTGAAGCTTTCTTT.

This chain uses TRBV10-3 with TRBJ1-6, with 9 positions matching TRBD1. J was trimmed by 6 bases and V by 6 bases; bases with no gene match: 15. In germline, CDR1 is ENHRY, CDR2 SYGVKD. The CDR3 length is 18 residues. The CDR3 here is CAIRPGQGSHSANSPLHF. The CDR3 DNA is TGTGCCATCAGGCCGGGACAGGGATCTCATTCGGCTAATTCACCCCTCCACTTT.

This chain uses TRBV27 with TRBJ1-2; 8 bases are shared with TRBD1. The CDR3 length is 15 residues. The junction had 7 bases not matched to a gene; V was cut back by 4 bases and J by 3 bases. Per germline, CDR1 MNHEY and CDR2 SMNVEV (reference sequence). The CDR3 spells CASSSARTGHYGYTF. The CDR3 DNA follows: TGTGCCAGCAGTTCGGCTAGGACAGGGCACTATGGCTACACCTTC.

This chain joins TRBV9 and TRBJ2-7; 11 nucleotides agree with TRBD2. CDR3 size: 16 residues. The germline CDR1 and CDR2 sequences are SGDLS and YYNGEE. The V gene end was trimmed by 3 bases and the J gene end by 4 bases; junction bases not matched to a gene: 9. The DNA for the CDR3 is TGTGCCAGCAGCGAGAGGTCTACTAGCGGGAGTTACGAGCAGTACTTC. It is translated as CASSERSTSGSYEQYF.